These 18 T cell receptor beta chains were all obtained from the same sample, sequenced in a study of cytomegalovirus exposure and HLA in healthy donors. PCR was performed using 60 Vbeta and 13 Jbeta primers. Only in-frame clones appear in the TCRdb table, and some are missing; sequencing was by immunoSEQ multiplex PCR. Of about 130,000 clones in the sample, over 75% were seen once. Material: PBMCs. These receptors were collected from a man aged 45-60 years in good health and CMV-seronegative.

This clone was picked up a small number of times. This rearrangement joins TRBV27 to TRBJ1-1; D is possibly TRBD1 (6 bases). V was clipped by 3 bases and J by 7 bases, with 15 bases between them. From germline, CDR1 is MNHEY and CDR2 SMNVEV (reference sequence). The CDR3 runs 14 residues. The DNA for the CDR3 is TGTGCCAGCAGTTTTGGCTACAGGGAGAGTGAAGCTTTCTTT. Its protein product is CASSFGYRESEAFF.

The chain joins TRBV2 to TRBJ1-1; no firm D call. There are 18 residues in the CDR3. V lost 4 bases to trimming and J lost 1 base, with 22 bases between them. Germline V gene data show CDR1 as SNHLY and CDR2 as FYNNEI. The CDR3 loop reads CASSAPGGSEHGNTEAFF. In DNA, the CDR3 is TGTGCCAGCAGTGCCCCAGGAGGTTCAGAACATGGGAACACTGAAGCTTTCTTT.

The V call is TRBV18, the J call TRBJ2-7, with D tentatively TRBD1 (6 bases). The CDR3 is 14 amino acids. V was clipped by 6 bases and J by 6 bases, with 18 bases between them. Looked up from germline, CDR1 is KGHSH and CDR2 is LQKENI. The CDR3 loop reads CASSTRDTALEQYF. Here the CDR3 DNA reads TGTGCCAGCTCTACAAGGGACACGGCCCTCGAGCAGTACTTC.

The sample holds a few counts of this clone. This chain links TRBV6-6 with TRBJ1-5; D unclear. CDR1 and CDR2 from the germline V gene are MNHNY and SVGAGI (reference sequence). With 0 bases removed from V and 5 bases from J, the gap between germline ends came to 8 bases. The CDR3 is 14 residues long. CDR3 loop: CASSYSWRDQPQHF. The CDR3 DNA is TGTGCCAGCAGTTACTCGTGGCGGGATCAGCCCCAGCATTTT.

This clone has ten or more counts. The chain joins TRBV10-3 to TRBJ2-7; 10 bases agree with TRBD2. The CDR3 length is 17 residues. The trim removed 2 bases at V and 0 bases at J, leaving 7 bases unmatched. CDR1 is ENHRY, CDR2 SYGVKD, per germline. The CDR3 loop is CAISENRGLADSYEQYF. CDR3 sequence (DNA): TGTGCCATCAGTGAGAATAGAGGACTAGCGGACTCCTACGAGCAGTACTTC.

The V call is TRBV7-2, the J call TRBJ2-2; weak D call: TRBD1 (5 bases). Deletions cut 5 bases from V and 6 bases from J, with 13 bases between. Germline V gene sequence: CDR1 SGHTA, CDR2 FQGNSA. The CDR3 is made up of 14 amino acids. Here the CDR3 DNA reads TGTGCCAGCAGCCCCGACAGCTTAGCCGGGGAGCTGTTTTTT. Encoded protein: CASSPDSLAGELFF.

The V and J genes are TRBV7-9 and TRBJ1-5; 8 nucleotides line up with TRBD1. The CDR3 consists of 15 residues. V trimming: 3 bases; J trimming: 2 bases; junction bases outside the gene matches: 3. Germline CDR1 SEHNR, CDR2 FQNEAQ (reference sequence). The CDR3 nucleotides read TGTGCCAGCAGCTTCGGGACAGGTGGCAATCAGCCCCAGCATTTT. Translating gives CASSFGTGGNQPQHF.

A few counts support this clone. The junction shows a germline mismatch at one end, possibly a read error. The V and J genes are TRBV7-9 and TRBJ1-2; 7 positions agree with TRBD1. CDR1 and CDR2 (germline): SEHNR, FQNEAQ (reference sequence). This CDR3 is built from 14 residues. CDR3 coding DNA: TGTGCCAGCAGCTTCGCGAGAGACAGGGAGATATACTTCTTC. Residues: CASSFARDREIYFF.

This chain uses TRBV28 with TRBJ2-1, with D hard to call. The CDR3 covers 15 residues. V lost 3 bases to trimming and J lost 6 bases, with 15 bases between them. Looked up from germline, CDR1 is MDHEN and CDR2 is SYDVKM. The CDR3 sequence is CASSFEVAPGNEQFF. CDR3 bases: TGTGCCAGCAGTTTCGAGGTTGCCCCCGGCAATGAGCAGTTCTTC.

This chain uses TRBV11-2 with TRBJ2-5; 11 positions agree with TRBD2. The CDR3 runs to 17 residues. Per germline, CDR1 SGHAT and CDR2 FQNNGV. V lost 5 bases and J lost 4; bases outside the gene matches: 12. The CDR3 is CASSPQTSGVEGETQYF. The CDR3 bases are TGTGCCAGCAGCCCCCAGACTAGCGGGGTCGAGGGAGAGACCCAGTACTTC.

This clone occurred a few times. The CDR3 bases are TGTGCCAGCAGCTTAGTGGAGGGTAGATTAGCTTTCTTT. Encoded protein: CASSLVEGRLAFF. V gene TRBV7-9 combines with J gene TRBJ1-1, with no clear D. Germline CDR1 is SEHNR and CDR2 is FQNEAQ (reference sequence). This CDR3 has 13 amino acids. Deletions cut 1 base from V and 10 bases from J, with 13 bases between.

The V gene is TRBV6-5, the J gene TRBJ2-3; D ambiguous. Germline lookup yields CDR1 MNHEY and CDR2 SVGAGI. The CDR3 contains 13 residues. Trimming shortened V by 8 bases and J by 3 bases, and 12 bases separated the two germline ends. CDR3 DNA sequence: TGTGCCAGCGGCCGCCCGAGGACAGATACGCAGTATTTT. Translating gives CASGRPRTDTQYF.

The rearrangement uses TRBV30 and TRBJ2-7; TRBD1 matches 7 bases. The CDR3 is 14 amino acids. CDR1 and CDR2 from the germline V gene are GTSNPN and SVGIG (reference sequence). The V segment lost 2 bases and the J segment 4 bases; nucleotides outside the gene matches: 8. The CDR3 here is CAWSSGQTIYEQYF. CDR3 nucleotide sequence: TGTGCCTGGAGTTCGGGACAGACAATATACGAGCAGTACTTC.

The rearrangement joins TRBV7-2 to TRBJ2-2; D unresolved. This CDR3 has 12 amino acids. Trimming stripped 4 bases from V and 6 bases from J, with 6 bases between. Germline V gene data show CDR1 as SGHTA and CDR2 as FQGNSA. Here the CDR3 reads CASSSFPGELFF. The CDR3 DNA is TGTGCCAGCAGCTCTTTCCCCGGGGAGCTGTTTTTT.

This sequence joins TRBV9 and TRBJ1-2, with a weak D call TRBD1 (6 bases). The germline V gene encodes CDR1 SGDLS and CDR2 YYNGEE. V lost 5 bases and J lost 0, with 14 bases in between. The length of the CDR3 is 15 residues. The CDR3 nucleotides are TGTGCCAGCAGGACCCACGCAGGGGCTAACTATGGCTACACCTTC. It is translated as CASRTHAGANYGYTF.

CDR3 loop: CASSVDPRRGETQYF. CDR3 bases: TGTGCCAGCAGTGTCGACCCCAGGCGGGGCGAGACCCAGTACTTC. This chain joins TRBV27 and TRBJ2-5; D perhaps matches TRBD2 (6 bases). Germline V lookup: CDR1 MNHEY, CDR2 SMNVEV (reference sequence). Trimming left V 5 bases short and J 5 bases short, with 18 bases between. This CDR3 is built from 15 residues.

This clone has a count of ten or more. The J gene is TRBJ1-3, the V gene TRBV11-2; D unclear. Trimming removed 0 bases at V and 0 bases at J, with 6 bases between. This CDR3 has 15 residues. Germline-derived CDR1 and CDR2 are SGHAT and FQNNGV. The CDR3 sequence is CASSLDVSSGNTIYF. DNA of the CDR3: TGTGCCAGCAGCTTAGATGTCAGCTCTGGAAACACCATATATTTT.

This chain uses TRBV6-6 with TRBJ2-5; 7 bases match TRBD2. This CDR3 is built from 13 residues. V dropped 5 bases and J dropped 5; count of bases not matched to a gene: 5. Germline-derived CDR1 and CDR2 are MNHNY and SVGAGI (reference sequence). The CDR3 here is CASSRGSLETQYF. CDR3 bases: TGTGCCAGCAGTCGCGGGAGTCTCGAGACCCAGTACTTC.